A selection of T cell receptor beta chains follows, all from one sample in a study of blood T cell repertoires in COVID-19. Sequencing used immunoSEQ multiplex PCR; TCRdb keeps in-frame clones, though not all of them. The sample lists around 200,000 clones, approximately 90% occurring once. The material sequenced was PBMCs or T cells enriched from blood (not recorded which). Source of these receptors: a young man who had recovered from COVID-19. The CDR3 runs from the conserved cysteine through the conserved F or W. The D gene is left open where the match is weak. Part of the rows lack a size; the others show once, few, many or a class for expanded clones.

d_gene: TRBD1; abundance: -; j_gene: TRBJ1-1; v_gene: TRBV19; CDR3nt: TGTGCCAGTAGCCGATACGCAACAGGGGCAGGGAACACTGAAGCTTTCTTT; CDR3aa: CASSRYATGAGNTEAFF
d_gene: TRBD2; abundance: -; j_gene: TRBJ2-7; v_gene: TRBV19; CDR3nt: TGTGCCAGTAGCGGGAGGGCGACCTACGAGCAGTACTTC; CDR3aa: CASSGRATYEQYF
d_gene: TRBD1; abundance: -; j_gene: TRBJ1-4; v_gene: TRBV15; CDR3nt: TGTGCCACCAGCAGAGCGGGACAGGGCCATAATGAAAAACTGTTTTTT; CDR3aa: CATSRAGQGHNEKLFF
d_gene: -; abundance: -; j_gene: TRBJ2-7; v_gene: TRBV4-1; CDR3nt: TGCGCCAGCAGCCAAGATCAGACTGCCGCCTCCTACGAGCAGTACTTC; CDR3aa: CASSQDQTAASYEQYF
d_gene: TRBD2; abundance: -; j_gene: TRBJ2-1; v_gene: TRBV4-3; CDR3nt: TGCGCCAGCAGCCAAGTAACTGCGGGAGTAGGTGGGAATGAGCAGTTCTTC; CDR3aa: CASSQVTAGVGGNEQFF
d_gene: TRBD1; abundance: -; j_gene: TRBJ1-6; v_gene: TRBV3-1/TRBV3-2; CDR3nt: TGTGCCAGCAGCGCCCAGGGGGCATGGAATTCACCCCTCCACTTT; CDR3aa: CASSAQGAWNSPLHF
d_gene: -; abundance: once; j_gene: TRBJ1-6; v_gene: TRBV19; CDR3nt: TGTGCCAGTAGTATGTATCAGGGGAATTCACCCCTCCACTTT; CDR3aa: CASSMYQGNSPLHF
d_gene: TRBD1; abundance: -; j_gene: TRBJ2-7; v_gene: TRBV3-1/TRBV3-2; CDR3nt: TGTGCCAGCAGCCCCAACTCCAACAGGGGATACGAGCAGTACTTC; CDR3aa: CASSPNSNRGYEQYF
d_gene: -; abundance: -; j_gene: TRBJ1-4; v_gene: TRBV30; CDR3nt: TGTGCCACGACAGGTGGGGGTGAAAAACTGTTTTTT; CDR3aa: CATTGGGEKLFF
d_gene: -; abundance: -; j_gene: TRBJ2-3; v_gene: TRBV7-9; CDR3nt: TGTGCCAGCAGCTTAGCCACCGGGAAGCGAAGCGCCGATACGCAGTATTTT; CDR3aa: CASSLATGKRSADTQYF
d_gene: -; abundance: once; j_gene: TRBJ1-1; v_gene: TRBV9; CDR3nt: TGTGCCAGCAGCAATATTAGGACAAGCCCTGAAGCTTTCTTT; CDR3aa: CASSNIRTSPEAFF
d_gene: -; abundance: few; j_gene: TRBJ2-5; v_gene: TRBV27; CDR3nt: TGTGCCAGCAGTTTTCGTGAGGGAGCCCAGTACTTC; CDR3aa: CASSFREGAQYF
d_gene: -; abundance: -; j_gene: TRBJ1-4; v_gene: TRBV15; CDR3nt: TGTGCCACCAGCAGAGGGGTACAGCTTAATGAAAAACTGTTTTTT; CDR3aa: CATSRGVQLNEKLFF
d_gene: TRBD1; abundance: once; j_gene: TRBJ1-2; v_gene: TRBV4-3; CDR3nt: TGCGCCAGCAGCCAAGGGCGGGACAGCGGAGGGTTCTATGGCTACACCTTC; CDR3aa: CASSQGRDSGGFYGYTF
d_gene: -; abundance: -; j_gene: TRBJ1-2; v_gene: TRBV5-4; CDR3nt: TGTGCCAGCAGCGATGGACCGAAGTTGCAGGGTGAGCGTGGCTACACCTTC; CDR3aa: CASSDGPKLQGERGYTF
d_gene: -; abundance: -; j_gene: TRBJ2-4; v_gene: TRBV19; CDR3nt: TGTGCCAGTAGTGCGAGGGCAAAAGCCAAAAACATTCAGTACTTC; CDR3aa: CASSARAKAKNIQYF
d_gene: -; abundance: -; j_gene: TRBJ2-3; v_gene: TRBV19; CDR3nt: TGTGCCAGTAGTCTCCCTCCTCGGAGCTCCACAGATACGCAGTATTTT; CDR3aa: CASSLPPRSSTDTQYF
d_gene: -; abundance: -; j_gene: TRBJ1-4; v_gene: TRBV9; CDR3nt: TGTGCCAGCAGCGGGGACATACGTAATGAAAAACTGTTTTTT; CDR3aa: CASSGDIRNEKLFF
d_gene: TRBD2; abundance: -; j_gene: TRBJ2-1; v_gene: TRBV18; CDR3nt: TGTGCCAGCTCACCCCGGATAGCGGGGGACAATGAGCAGTTCTTC; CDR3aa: CASSPRIAGDNEQFF
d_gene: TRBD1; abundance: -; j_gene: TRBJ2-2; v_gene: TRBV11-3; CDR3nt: TGTGCCAGCAGCTTAGGGGCGGGACAGGGGAGCACCGGGGAGCTGTTTTTT; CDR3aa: CASSLGAGQGSTGELFF
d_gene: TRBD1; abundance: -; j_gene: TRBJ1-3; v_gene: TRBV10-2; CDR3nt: TGCGCCACCACGGGACAGGGGTCTGGAAACACCATATATTTT; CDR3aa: CATTGQGSGNTIYF
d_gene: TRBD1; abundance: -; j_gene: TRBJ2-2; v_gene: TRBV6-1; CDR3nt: TGTGCCAGCAGTGGGGCCGGGACAGGGAACACCGGGGAGCTGTTTTTT; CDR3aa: CASSGAGTGNTGELFF
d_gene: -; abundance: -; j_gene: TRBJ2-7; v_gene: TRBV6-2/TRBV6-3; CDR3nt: TGTGCCAGCAGCCGATCGAGCCAGGACGAGCAGTACTTC; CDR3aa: CASSRSSQDEQYF
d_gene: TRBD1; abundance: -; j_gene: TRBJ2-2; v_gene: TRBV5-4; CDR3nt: TGTGCCAGCAGCTTGGCCAGGGGGCTCACCGGGGAGCTGTTTTTT; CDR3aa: CASSLARGLTGELFF
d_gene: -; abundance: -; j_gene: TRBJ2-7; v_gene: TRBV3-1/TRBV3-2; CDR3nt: TGTGCCAGCAGCCATCCGGGACGGGGGACCTACGAGCAGTACTTC; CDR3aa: CASSHPGRGTYEQYF
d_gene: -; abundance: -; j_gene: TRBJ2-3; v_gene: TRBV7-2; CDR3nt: TGTGCCAGCAGCTTTCGAGGGAGCCCAGATACGCAGTATTTT; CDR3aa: CASSFRGSPDTQYF